This T cell receptor beta chain was sequenced for a study of molecular identifiers for immune sequencing clone quantification. Study summary: Split five ways in replicates, RNA from roughly 20,000 or 100,000 naive CD8 cells had four portions sequenced.

The germline gives CDR1 LNHDA, CDR2 SQIVND (reference sequence). The CDR3 totals 15 residues. A few counts support this clonotype. What it recognizes is unknown. The germline gene is not matched at one end of the junction; a read error may be the cause. Findings and caveats of the study: Clones above 20 RNA copies contained over 98% of effector molecules and under 1% of naive molecules.

Listed TCR primers, together with previously described methods, were used for the bulk TCR libraries. TCRdb ran MiXCR on the PCR reads and lists one entry per CDR3 protein. The table has roughly 630,000 distinct CDR3 sequences, roughly 27% seen once. The chain carries TRBV19 and TRBJ2-1; D call uncertain. The sequenced material came from naive CD8+ T cells from blood, with Jurkat cell RNA spiked in. Indicated subset: FACS-sorted CD8+CD4-CCR7+CD45RA+ naive T cells. This sequence originates from a human donor in good health. Some libraries in this study had Jurkat cell RNA spiked in. The CDR3 spells CASSILQTPYSEQFF. CDR3 bases: TGTGCCAGTAGTATTCTCCAGACCCCTTACAGTGAGCAGTTCTTC.